Each of the 17 T cell receptor beta chains below was sequenced from the same sample in a study of blood T cell repertoires in COVID-19. Repertoires were generated with immunoSEQ multiplex PCR, while TCRdb's copy carries only in-frame clones and drops some. The sample comprises hundreds of thousands of clones, 88% of which are singletons, and over 6% rests with the top ten. Sequenced input: peripheral blood. The receptor source for this set is a woman aged 25 to 45 who had recovered from COVID-19.

The V gene is TRBV2, the J gene TRBJ1-4; tentative D call: TRBD1 (5 bases). Per germline, CDR1 SNHLY and CDR2 FYNNEI. The CDR3 is 13 amino acids. The germline V and J ends were trimmed by 8 bases and 8 bases, with 15 bases remaining between them. The CDR3 protein is CASLLGGREKLFF. CDR3 bases: TGTGCCAGCCTGCTGGGGGGGAGGGAAAAACTGTTTTTT.

In DNA form, the CDR3 reads TGCGCCAGCAGCCAGCCGACAGGGGGCTTAACCGGGGAGCTGTTTTTT. It codes for CASSQPTGGLTGELFF. V is TRBV4-3 and J is TRBJ2-2, with 10 bases aligning to TRBD1. The CDR3 has 16 residues. Germline assignment: CDR1 LGHNA and CDR2 YSLEER. V dropped 3 bases and J dropped 5; count of bases not matched to a gene: 6.

The rearrangement uses TRBV7-8 and TRBJ1-5; D perhaps matches TRBD1 (5 bases). The CDR3 totals 16 residues. CDR1 and CDR2 from the germline V gene are SGHVS and FQNEAQ. Between the trimmed V and J ends, which lost 2 bases and 6 bases, there was a span of 17 bases. In nucleotides, the CDR3 is TGTGCCAGCAGCTTATCAGGTACTGGGGCATCTCAGCCCCAGCATTTT. As protein: CASSLSGTGASQPQHF.

The rearrangement links TRBV7-2 to TRBJ1-3, with D tentatively TRBD1 (6 bases). Trimming cost V 5 bases and J 0 bases, with 11 bases left between them. In germline, CDR1 is SGHTA, CDR2 FQGNSA. The CDR3 totals 15 residues. The CDR3 is CASSPGALSGNTIYF. In nucleotides, the CDR3 is TGTGCCAGCAGCCCAGGGGCCCTCTCTGGAAACACCATATATTTT.

This chain joins TRBV18 and TRBJ2-1; TRBD2 might be the D (5 bases). Germline CDR1 is KGHSH and CDR2 is LQKENI. The CDR3 spans 15 residues. Trimming cost V 2 bases and J 7 bases, with 15 bases left between them. Here the CDR3 DNA reads TGTGCCAGCTCACCAAGAGGGAACAACATGAATGAGCAGTTCTTC. Translating it yields CASSPRGNNMNEQFF. The complete variable domain, with remaining parts taken from reference TRBV18 and TRBJ2-1, reads NAGVMQNPRHLVRRRGQEARLRCSPMKGHSHVYWYRQLPEEGLKFMVYLQKENIIDESGMPKERFSAEFPKEGPSILRIQQVVRGDSAAYFCASSPRGNNMNEQFFGPGTRLTVL.

The chain recombines TRBV28 with TRBJ1-5, with D possibly TRBD1 on 6 matching bases. Trimming took off 3 bases at V and 6 bases at J, with 12 bases between the two ends. The CDR3 loop spans 14 amino acids. CDR1 and CDR2 from the germline V gene are MDHEN and SYDVKM. CDR3: CASSFSGAFQPQHF. The CDR3 DNA follows: TGTGCCAGCAGTTTTTCAGGGGCGTTTCAGCCCCAGCATTTT.

The chain has TRBV24-1 and TRBJ2-2, with TRBD1 as a possible D gene (6 bases). The CDR3 has 13 amino acids. Germline CDR1 and CDR2: KGHDR and SFDVKD. V shed 3 bases and J shed 6 bases, with 7 bases lying between them. The CDR3 nucleotides are TGTGCCACCAGTGATACAGGGTCCGGGGAGCTGTTTTTT. As protein: CATSDTGSGELFF.

The chain uses TRBV30 and TRBJ2-4; 9 bases agree with TRBD2. Germline-derived CDR1 and CDR2 are GTSNPN and SVGIG (reference sequence). The CDR3 contains 14 residues. With 5 bases clipped from V and 1 base from J, the junction kept 3 bases outside the gene matches. CDR3 loop: CAWLAGAAKNIQYF. The CDR3 nucleotides are TGTGCCTGGTTAGCGGGGGCCGCCAAAAACATTCAGTACTTC.

This chain uses TRBV4-2 with TRBJ2-3; no clear D gene. This CDR3 is built from 14 residues. CDR1 and CDR2 from the germline V gene are LGHNA and YNFKEQ. V was cut by 2 bases and J by 1 base, with 7 bases left in between. DNA of the CDR3: TGTGCCAGCAGCCAATTGTCAGGCACAGATACGCAGTATTTT. Translated, it gives CASSQLSGTDTQYF.

Regarding this clone: This same CDR3 is encoded by further DNA sequences in the sample. The chain uses TRBV12-3 or TRBV12-4 and TRBJ1-5; 8 bases are shared with TRBD1. There are 13 residues in the CDR3. V gave up 6 bases and J gave up 6 bases; unmatched junction bases: 4. CDR3 sequence reads: CASRRTGTQPQHF. The CDR3 region has the DNA TGTGCCAGCAGAAGGACAGGGACTCAGCCCCAGCATTTT.

This clone has a single count. The chain joins TRBV28 to TRBJ2-5, with TRBD2 matching over 14 bases. The germline gives CDR1 MDHEN, CDR2 SYDVKM. V was clipped by 4 bases and J by 0 bases; unmatched bases: 10. The CDR3 is 19 amino acids. The CDR3: CASSSARTSGGYYQETQYF. The DNA of the CDR3 is TGTGCCAGCAGTTCCGCCAGGACTAGCGGGGGGTACTACCAAGAGACCCAGTACTTC.

The V gene is TRBV7-3, the J gene TRBJ1-5; TRBD1 matches at 11 bases. The J segment lost 4 bases and the V segment lost 6 bases, leaving 8 bases of the junction unmatched. The CDR3 runs to 16 residues. Germline CDR1 reads SGHTA; CDR2 reads FQGTGA. This chain's CDR3 is CASRTDRGRGNQPQHF. The DNA for the CDR3 is TGTGCCAGCAGGACGGACAGGGGGCGCGGGAATCAGCCCCAGCATTTT.

The chain recombines TRBV29-1 with TRBJ2-5; possibly TRBD2 for D (6 bases). The CDR3 consists of 13 residues. Germline values: CDR1 SQVTM, CDR2 ANQGSEA. V lost 6 bases, J lost 3 bases, and 14 bases lay in between. DNA for the CDR3: TGCAGCGTCGACGGGAGTTTTAAAGAGACCCAGTACTTC. Translation gives CSVDGSFKETQYF.

This chain uses TRBV5-8 with TRBJ1-1; the match to TRBD1 covers 7 bases. Germline V gene lookup returns CDR1 SGHTS and CDR2 YDEGEE. This CDR3 is built from 14 residues. The junction had 3 bases not matched to a gene; V was cut back by 3 bases and J by 1 base. The CDR3: CASSWDRSNTEAFF. DNA of the CDR3: TGTGCCAGCAGCTGGGACAGATCGAACACTGAAGCTTTCTTT.

The J gene is TRBJ2-5, the V gene TRBV15; 7 bases fit TRBD1. The germline CDR1 and CDR2 sequences are LNHNV and YYDKDF (reference sequence). This CDR3 has 13 amino acids. V shed 7 bases and J 4 bases; nucleotides not matched to a gene: 6. This CDR3 is CATTHRGRETQYF. DNA for the CDR3: TGTGCCACCACTCACAGGGGTCGAGAGACCCAGTACTTC. The variable domain in full, with the rest retrieved from reference TRBV15 and TRBJ2-5, is DAMVIQNPRYQVTQFGKPVTLSCSQTLNHNVMYWYQQKSSQAPKLLFHYYDKDFNNEADTPDNFQSRRPNTSFCFLDIRSPGLGDTAMYLCATTHRGRETQYFGPGTRLLVL.

Only one count was recorded for this clone. The junction differs from germline at one of its ends, possibly a read error. The chain carries TRBV3-1 (or the pseudogene TRBV3-2) and TRBJ2-3; 7 nucleotides agree with TRBD2. CDR1 is LGHDT and CDR2 is YNNKEL in the germline V gene (reference sequence). The CDR3 extends over 17 amino acids. CDR3 loop: CASSQAPRTSSSDTKYF. CDR3 nucleotide sequence: TGTGCCAGCAGCCAAGCCCCAAGGACTAGTTCTTCAGATACGAAGTATTTT.

This chain uses TRBV28 with TRBJ1-4, with 7 positions matching TRBD1. V shed 6 bases and J 7 bases; nucleotides not matched to a gene: 11. Germline V CDR1 and CDR2: MDHEN, SYDVKM. This CDR3 comprises 15 residues. The CDR3 DNA reads as TGTGCCAGCAGCCCCAGACAGGGCGGCCTTGAAAAACTGTTTTTT. As protein: CASSPRQGGLEKLFF.